This T cell receptor beta chain was recovered during a study of T-cell memory formation after mild COVID-19. Study-level results: Memory cells collected pre-infection included some clones that later responded, suggesting cross-reactive memory joined. Contracting clones from day 15 to 85 had balanced CD4/CD8; later expanders favoured CD4+.

This clonotype was picked up a small number of times. Its antigen is still unknown. Trimming cost V 4 bases and J 2 bases; bases outside gene matches: 8. CDR1 LGHDT and CDR2 YNNKEL come from the germline V gene (reference sequence). The CDR3 length is 17 residues. TCR alpha and TCR beta cDNA libraries carrying sample barcodes and UMIs were produced by 5'RACE using constant-segment primers. One entry per CDR3 protein, called by TCRdb with MiXCR from the 5' RACE reads. The data contain 250,000 to 400,000 distinct CDR3 sequences, roughly an eighth of them singletons. This receptor was identified in a man between 18 and 35 years old who had mild COVID-19 (a few samples of this study predate the infection). Cell type and time point are not known. Source material: PBMCs or a T cell subset sorted from them (not recorded which). V usage is TRBV3-1 and J usage is TRBJ2-7; TRBD2 aligns across 13 bases. For the CDR3, the DNA is TGTGCCAGCAGCCCCGGACTAGCGGGAGAGTTAACCTACGAGCAGTACTTC. Amino acid sequence: CASSPGLAGELTYEQYF.